The 21 T cell receptor beta chains given below trace back to one sample, sequenced in a study of cytomegalovirus exposure and HLA in healthy donors. Both 60 Vbeta primers and 13 Jbeta primers went into the PCR. Using immunoSEQ multiplex PCR, the repertoire was profiled, and TCRdb retains in-frame clones only, with some absent. The table has 200,000 or so clones, more than 75% seen once. What was sequenced was PBMCs. The receptors derive from a male donor in good health and CMV-seropositive.

This clone appeared once. CDR3 loop: CASSLLAGGAYTQYF. The CDR3 DNA reads TGTGCCAGCAGTTTATTAGCGGGAGGGGCATATACGCAGTATTTT. The chain links TRBV28 to TRBJ2-3; 11 bases map to TRBD2. This CDR3 is 15 amino acids long. Losses at the gene ends were 1 base for V and 7 bases for J; bases not matched to a gene: 4. CDR1 and CDR2 (germline): MDHEN, SYDVKM.

The rearrangement links TRBV5-1 to TRBJ2-7, with TRBD2 identical over 9 bases. CDR1 SGHRS and CDR2 YFSETQ come from the germline V gene. Trimming removed 0 bases from V and 0 bases from J; junction bases left unmatched: 4. This CDR3 spans 16 amino acids. The CDR3 DNA sequence: TGCGCCAGCAGCTTGGAAGCGGGGGGCTTCTCCTACGAGCAGTACTTC. Translation: CASSLEAGGFSYEQYF.

The genes are TRBV6-1 and TRBJ1-6; 8 bases line up with TRBD1. The length of the CDR3 is 13 residues. Germline V gene sequence: CDR1 MNHNS, CDR2 SASEGT. Trimming at V came to 5 bases and at J to 10 bases, leaving 4 bases not matched to a gene. CDR3 protein: CASSLDRASPLHF. The CDR3 coding sequence is TGTGCCAGCAGTTTGGACAGGGCGTCACCCCTCCACTTT.

The rearrangement uses TRBV9 and TRBJ1-4, with TRBD1 as a possible D gene (6 bases). Germline V gives CDR1 SGDLS, CDR2 YYNGEE. V was pared by 0 bases and J by 5 bases, with 8 bases between. This CDR3 is built from 14 residues. For the CDR3, the DNA is TGTGCCAGCAGCGTAGGGACAGAAAATGAAAAACTGTTTTTT. Its protein product is CASSVGTENEKLFF.

The rearrangement joins TRBV7-2 to TRBJ2-1; TRBD2 matches at 7 bases. CDR3 length: 14 residues. The germline CDR1 and CDR2 sequences are SGHTA and FQGNSA. The junction had 8 bases not matched to a gene; V was cut back by 8 bases and J by 4 bases. CDR3 amino acids: CASRYGGRYNEQFF. The CDR3 region has the DNA TGTGCCAGCCGATACGGCGGGAGATACAATGAGCAGTTCTTC.

The V and J genes are TRBV4-3 and TRBJ2-2, with D tentatively TRBD2 (5 bases). The germline V and J ends were trimmed by 2 bases and 2 bases, with 21 bases remaining between them. The CDR3 is made up of 19 amino acids. Germline V gives CDR1 LGHNA, CDR2 YSLEER. This CDR3 reads CASSQIRLKRKLNTGELFF. In nucleotides, the CDR3 is TGCGCCAGCAGCCAAATCCGTCTAAAGCGGAAACTTAACACCGGGGAGCTGTTTTTT.

The V gene is TRBV20-1, the J gene TRBJ2-7; D not certain. From germline, CDR1 is DFQATT and CDR2 SNEGSKA (reference sequence). This CDR3 contains 11 residues. V was shortened by 5 bases and J by 3 bases, with 8 bases between the two germline ends. As DNA, the CDR3 is TGCAGTGCTCCTGTCTTCTACGAGCAGTACTTC. Translated, it gives CSAPVFYEQYF.

The chain is built from TRBV29-1 and TRBJ1-5; weak D call: TRBD1 (5 bases). The CDR3 spans 12 residues. CDR1 is SQVTM and CDR2 is ANQGSEA in the germline V gene. With 5 bases removed from V and 7 bases from J, the gap between germline ends came to 12 bases. The CDR3 reads CSVREGRQPQHF. CDR3 DNA sequence: TGCAGCGTTCGGGAGGGGCGGCAGCCCCAGCATTTT.

This sequence joins TRBV5-8 and TRBJ2-3; 9 bases match TRBD2. The germline CDR1 and CDR2 sequences are SGHTS and YDEGEE. The CDR3 spans 15 residues. V was clipped by 5 bases and J by 6 bases; unmatched bases: 10. CDR3 bases: TGTGCCAGCAGGATAGCGGGAGTCAATACGGATACGCAGTATTTT. Residues: CASRIAGVNTDTQYF.

The chain couples TRBV4-3 to TRBJ2-3, with 13 bases identical to TRBD2. The length of the CDR3 is 18 residues. Germline V lookup: CDR1 LGHNA, CDR2 YSLEER. J gave up 4 bases and V 3 bases, and 10 bases lay outside the gene matches. The CDR3 region is CASSHPTGTSGAPDTQYF. In DNA, the CDR3 is TGCGCCAGCAGCCACCCGACCGGGACTAGCGGGGCCCCAGATACGCAGTATTTT.

The rearrangement links TRBV7-2 to TRBJ2-3, with 12 bases aligning to TRBD2. Germline CDR1 and CDR2: SGHTA and FQGNSA. CDR3 size: 16 residues. Trimming cost V 5 bases and J 1 base; bases outside gene matches: 4. The CDR3 DNA follows: TGTGCCAGCAGCGCCCGACTAGCGGGGGGCACAGATACGCAGTATTTT. Translated, it gives CASSARLAGGTDTQYF.

V usage is TRBV5-1 and J usage is TRBJ1-1, with D uncertain. The CDR3 runs 11 residues. Germline values: CDR1 SGHRS, CDR2 YFSETQ. Trimming left V 0 bases short and J 11 bases short, with 8 bases between. Here the CDR3 DNA reads TGCGCCAGCAGCTTGGGACATCGGGCTTTCTTT. Protein: CASSLGHRAFF.

The J gene is TRBJ2-7, the V gene TRBV7-6; TRBD1 matches at 7 bases. The germline CDR1 and CDR2 sequences are SGHVS and FNYEAQ. The junction had 2 bases not matched to a gene; V was cut back by 0 bases and J by 3 bases. The length of the CDR3 is 14 residues. CDR3 in amino acids: CASSLAGTDYEQYF. Here the CDR3 DNA reads TGTGCCAGCAGCTTAGCGGGGACAGACTACGAGCAGTACTTC.

This clone turned up a few times. The genes are TRBV11-2 and TRBJ2-2, with 14 positions matching TRBD2. The CDR3 has 18 amino acids. V was clipped by 5 bases and J by 8 bases; unmatched bases: 13. The germline V gene encodes CDR1 SGHAT and CDR2 FQNNGV. CDR3 coding DNA: TGTGCCAGCAGCCGACTAGCGGGGGGGCCGGTAACATCAGGGGAGCTGTTTTTT. It specifies CASSRLAGGPVTSGELFF.

This clone came up a few times. The J gene is TRBJ1-2, the V gene TRBV7-9; D is uncertain. Germline CDR1 SEHNR, CDR2 FQNEAQ (reference sequence). The CDR3 has 11 amino acids. V shed 6 bases and J shed 7 bases, with 9 bases lying between them. The CDR3 reads CASSAQSGYTF. For the CDR3, the DNA is TGTGCCAGCAGTGCACAGTCTGGCTACACCTTC.

This clone came up a few times. This chain joins TRBV12-2 and TRBJ2-2; the tabulated D call, TRBD2, remains unverified against the DNA. TRBV12-2 is an annotated pseudogene. The CDR3 loop spans 19 amino acids. The DNA of the CDR3 is TGTGCAAGTCCCTTTGGCCTAGCGGGAGGGCCAATCGACACCGGGGAGCTGTTTTTT. Translation: CASPFGLAGGPIDTGELFF.

The rearrangement links TRBV4-3 to TRBJ2-7; possibly TRBD2 for D (6 bases). The CDR3 extends over 18 amino acids. Germline CDR1 reads LGHNA; CDR2 reads YSLEER. Deletions cut 4 bases from V and 3 bases from J, with 25 bases between. CDR3 protein: CASSLSGPGTYGHYEQYF. The CDR3 nucleotides are TGCGCCAGCAGCCTTAGCGGACCTGGAACTTACGGTCACTACGAGCAGTACTTC.

The J gene is TRBJ1-2, the V gene TRBV7-3; 9 bases line up with TRBD1. This CDR3 has 15 amino acids. J gave up 4 bases and V 4 bases, and 7 bases lay outside the gene matches. Germline values: CDR1 SGHTA, CDR2 FQGTGA. The CDR3 region has the DNA TGTGCCAGCAGCTCTACAGGGGGCGCGGGCTATGGCTACACCTTC. It specifies CASSSTGGAGYGYTF.

The gene calls are TRBV15 and TRBJ2-1, with D perhaps TRBD1 (6 bases). The CDR3 is 14 amino acids. The ends were cut back, 8 bases at V and 2 bases at J, with 13 bases in the middle. Germline-derived CDR1 and CDR2 are LNHNV and YYDKDF (reference sequence). For the CDR3, the DNA is TGTGCCACCCGACCGCAGGGGCCCTACAATGAGCAGTTCTTC. Translation gives CATRPQGPYNEQFF. Using reference TRBV15 and TRBJ2-1 for the parts outside the CDR3, the full variable domain is DAMVIQNPRYQVTQFGKPVTLSCSQTLNHNVMYWYQQKSSQAPKLLFHYYDKDFNNEADTPDNFQSRRPNTSFCFLDIRSPGLGDTAMYLCATRPQGPYNEQFFGPGTRLTVL.

The genes are TRBV7-3 and TRBJ2-5; 7 nucleotides line up with TRBD1. In germline, CDR1 is SGHTA, CDR2 FQGTGA. This CDR3 contains 19 residues. With 5 bases clipped from V and 0 bases from J, the junction kept 18 bases outside the gene matches. The CDR3: CASSANPIPGRGYQETQYF. CDR3 DNA sequence: TGTGCCAGCAGCGCCAACCCTATCCCAGGCAGGGGGTACCAAGAGACCCAGTACTTC.

The chain has TRBV7-8 and TRBJ2-3; possible D gene TRBD1, 5 bases. There are 14 residues in the CDR3. CDR1 SGHVS and CDR2 FQNEAQ come from the germline V gene. Trimming cost V 4 bases and J 2 bases, with 10 bases left between them. CDR3 DNA sequence: TGTGCCAGCAGCTCCACCAGGGACACAGATACGCAGTATTTT. Translation gives CASSSTRDTDTQYF.